The text below deals with one T cell receptor beta chain. This CDR3 contains 16 residues. Germline V lookup: CDR1 SGHDT, CDR2 YYEEEE. Trimming shortened V by 4 bases and J by 5 bases, and 19 bases separated the two germline ends. This sample was included in a study of blood T cell repertoires in COVID-19. Study overall: COVID-19 samples collected from the United States, Italy and Spain covered acute and convalescent phases. The analysed material was cDNA or gDNA that came from T cells, B-cell-depleted T cells, or PBMCs.

As originally analysed: Scientists estimated how many nucleated cells there were by amplifying reference gene primers. The protocol was immunoSEQ multiplex PCR, while the TCRdb copy is restricted to in-frame clones and leaves out a portion. D and trimming come from the DNA, and the V and J calls and clone size come from that table. The data hold some 240,000 clones, with 65% to 85% observed a single time. This TCR was sampled from a woman in her thirties or forties who had recovered from COVID-19. V and J are TRBV5-6 and TRBJ2-1, with a tentative D call TRBD2 (6 bases). The sequenced sample consisted of peripheral blood. The CDR3 reads CASSAGPYPKDNEQFF. The CDR3 DNA sequence: TGTGCCAGCAGCGCGGGACCTTACCCAAAGGACAATGAGCAGTTCTTC. The variable domain in full, completed from reference TRBV5-6 and TRBJ2-1, reads DAGVTQSPTHLIKTRGQQVTLRCSPKSGHDTVSWYQQALGQGPQFIFQYYEEEERQRGNFPDRFSGHQFPNYSSELNVNALLLGDSALYLCASSAGPYPKDNEQFFGPGTRLTVL.